A single sample is the source of the 29 T cell receptor beta chains below, sequenced in a study of technical replicates of blood from several donors. Data came from immunoSEQ multiplex PCR; TCRdb stores just in-frame clones and leaves some out. The table lists around 69,000 clones, about 96% of them singletons, with over 0.2% in the top ten. The sample was T cells isolated from PBMCs. The source is a human donor in good health.

CDR3 residues: CASSMGTGMDTEAFF. The CDR3 coding sequence is TGTGCCAGCAGCATGGGGACAGGGATGGACACTGAAGCTTTCTTT. The chain uses TRBV11-2 and TRBJ1-1; 9 nucleotides match TRBD1. The V segment lost 5 bases and the J segment 3 bases; nucleotides outside the gene matches: 7. Germline V lookup: CDR1 SGHAT, CDR2 FQNNGV. This CDR3 has 15 residues.

The rearrangement links TRBV2 to TRBJ1-2, with D perhaps TRBD1 (6 bases). Germline CDR1 SNHLY, CDR2 FYNNEI. V lost 8 bases and J lost 4, with 20 bases in between. The CDR3 extends over 15 amino acids. The CDR3 spells CASSEGGQTLYGYTF. The CDR3 coding sequence is TGTGCCAGCTCTGAAGGGGGACAAACTCTCTATGGCTACACCTTC.

This chain links TRBV2 with TRBJ1-5, with TRBD1 matching over 11 bases. The CDR3 length is 13 residues. The germline V gene encodes CDR1 SNHLY and CDR2 FYNNEI. The CDR3 loop is CAAGTGGDQPQHF. CDR3 coding DNA: TGTGCAGCTGGGACAGGGGGTGATCAGCCCCAGCATTTT.

V gene TRBV2 combines with J gene TRBJ2-5; possibly TRBD2 for D (5 bases). The germline V gene encodes CDR1 SNHLY and CDR2 FYNNEI. V was shortened by 7 bases and J by 5 bases, with 14 bases between the two germline ends. The CDR3 contains 13 residues. The CDR3 nucleotides read TGTGCCAGCAATGGGAGATTCGGGGAGACCCAGTACTTC. Its protein is CASNGRFGETQYF. The full variable domain, completed using reference TRBV2 and TRBJ2-5, is EPEVTQTPSHQVTQMGQEVILRCVPISNHLYFYWYRQILGQKVEFLVSFYNNEISEKSEIFDDQFSVERPDGSNFTLKIRSTKLEDSAMYFCASNGRFGETQYFGPGTRLLVL.

This clone was observed a single time. The chain combines TRBV6-5 with TRBJ1-2, with unresolved D. The V end lost 5 bases, the J end lost 2 bases, and 15 bases lay between the germline ends. The CDR3 sequence is 15 residues long. CDR1 is MNHEY and CDR2 is SVGAGI in the germline V gene. The CDR3 nucleotides are TGTGCCAGCAGTCCCACAACCGGGAGGAACTATGGCTACACCTTC. It translates to CASSPTTGRNYGYTF.

The V and J genes are TRBV28 and TRBJ1-1; 11 nucleotides match TRBD1. Per the germline V gene, CDR1 is MDHEN and CDR2 is SYDVKM. There are 20 residues in the CDR3. J lost 5 bases, V lost 6 bases, and 23 bases had no gene match. CDR3 sequence reads: CASSWTGTGGRVGSGTEAFF. Written as DNA, the CDR3 is TGTGCCAGCAGCTGGACCGGGACAGGGGGACGAGTGGGAAGTGGGACTGAAGCTTTCTTT.

V is TRBV28 and J is TRBJ2-2; 7 positions match TRBD1. The CDR3 consists of 15 residues. The germline V gene encodes CDR1 MDHEN and CDR2 SYDVKM. Trimming cost V 5 bases and J 1 base; bases outside gene matches: 4. The CDR3 DNA is TGTGCCAGCAGTCCCGGGACAGTGAACACCGGGGAGCTGTTTTTT. The encoded protein is CASSPGTVNTGELFF.

V gene TRBV5-1 combines with J gene TRBJ1-5; 11 nucleotides match TRBD1. CDR1 SGHRS and CDR2 YFSETQ come from the germline V gene. This CDR3 is 15 amino acids long. J lost 7 bases, V lost 4 bases, and 7 bases had no gene match. The CDR3 nucleotides are TGCGCCAGCAGCCCAGGGACAGGGGGAAGGCAGCCCCAGCATTTT. Translation gives CASSPGTGGRQPQHF.

The chain couples TRBV6-5 to TRBJ2-3; unclear D gene. The length of the CDR3 is 14 residues. The ends were cut back, 5 bases at V and 0 bases at J, with 9 bases in the middle. The germline CDR1 and CDR2 sequences are MNHEY and SVGAGI. CDR3 nucleotides: TGTGCCAGCAGTGGTGGAGCTAGCACAGATACGCAGTATTTT. Protein sequence: CASSGGASTDTQYF.

The chain carries TRBV7-2 and TRBJ2-3, with TRBD2 identical over 10 bases. J lost 0 bases, V lost 5 bases, and 5 bases had no gene match. Germline V lookup: CDR1 SGHTA, CDR2 FQGNSA. The CDR3 contains 16 residues. In nucleotides, the CDR3 is TGTGCCAGCAGCCGCCAACTAGCGGGGAGCACAGATACGCAGTATTTT. This codes for CASSRQLAGSTDTQYF. Full variable domain (remainder filled in from reference TRBV7-2 and TRBJ2-3): GAGVSQSPSNKVTEKGKDVELRCDPISGHTALYWYRQSLGQGLEFLIYFQGNSAPDKSGLPSDRFSAERTGGSVSTLTIQRTQQEDSAVYLCASSRQLAGSTDTQYFGPGTRLTVL.

This chain connects TRBV2 to TRBJ1-6; possible D gene TRBD1, 6 bases. CDR1 SNHLY and CDR2 FYNNEI come from the germline V gene. V gave up 8 bases and J gave up 13 bases, with 24 bases separating them. CDR3 length: 15 residues. CDR3 sequence (DNA): TGTGCCAGCCGTGGTTTTGGACAGAGTTTAGCGCCCCTCCACTTT. It encodes CASRGFGQSLAPLHF. The whole variable domain, filled in from reference TRBV2 and TRBJ1-6, reads EPEVTQTPSHQVTQMGQEVILRCVPISNHLYFYWYRQILGQKVEFLVSFYNNEISEKSEIFDDQFSVERPDGSNFTLKIRSTKLEDSAMYFCASRGFGQSLAPLHFGNGTRLTVT.

The chain is built from TRBV6-1 and TRBJ1-3, with 9 positions matching TRBD1. From germline, CDR1 is MNHNS and CDR2 SASEGT. Trimming cost V 6 bases and J 0 bases; bases outside gene matches: 0. The CDR3 covers 14 residues. This chain's CDR3 is CASRQGASGNTIYF. In DNA form, the CDR3 reads TGTGCCAGCAGACAGGGGGCCTCTGGAAACACCATATATTTT.

The genes are TRBV19 and TRBJ2-3; TRBD2 agrees at 8 bases. Trimming at V came to 8 bases and at J to 1 base, leaving 5 bases not matched to a gene. The germline gives CDR1 LNHDA, CDR2 SQIVND (reference sequence). This CDR3 is built from 14 residues. The CDR3 bases are TGTGCCAGTCAAAAAGCGGGAGGCACAGATACGCAGTATTTT. This codes for CASQKAGGTDTQYF. Variable domain in full (rest from reference TRBV19 and TRBJ2-3): DGGITQSPKYLFRKEGQNVTLSCEQNLNHDAMYWYRQDPGQGLRLIYYSQIVNDFQKGDIAEGYSVSREKKESFPLTVTSAQKNPTAFYLCASQKAGGTDTQYFGPGTRLTVL.

V gene TRBV6-1 combines with J gene TRBJ1-1; tentatively, D is TRBD1 (6 bases). Germline lookup yields CDR1 MNHNS and CDR2 SASEGT. Trimming took 10 bases from V and 5 from J, leaving 20 bases between them. CDR3 length: 14 amino acids. The CDR3 spells CAIRTQGRRTEAFF. The CDR3, as DNA: TGTGCCATCCGGACCCAGGGGCGGCGGACTGAAGCTTTCTTT.

The rearrangement links TRBV28 to TRBJ2-4; 9 nucleotides line up with TRBD2. There are 20 residues in the CDR3. CDR1 and CDR2 (germline): MDHEN, SYDVKM. V was pared by 4 bases and J by 0 bases, with 16 bases of the junction left unmatched. For the CDR3, the DNA is TGTGCCAGCAGTTCAAGGCCTAGCGGGAAAAATAGCCTAGCCAAAAACATTCAGTACTTC. This encodes CASSSRPSGKNSLAKNIQYF.

V usage is TRBV7-6 and J usage is TRBJ1-1; maybe TRBD1 (5 bases). Germline CDR1 reads SGHVS; CDR2 reads FNYEAQ. V lost 0 bases to trimming and J lost 2 bases, with 10 bases between them. The CDR3 is made up of 15 amino acids. The CDR3 bases are TGTGCCAGCAGCTTAGCGTCGGGGGGTAACACTGAAGCTTTCTTT. As protein: CASSLASGGNTEAFF.

V is TRBV19 and J is TRBJ2-1; D gene uncertain. V lost 3 bases and J lost 8, with 8 bases in between. CDR1 is LNHDA, CDR2 SQIVND, per germline (reference sequence). The length of the CDR3 is 12 residues. CDR3 nucleotides: TGTGCCAGTAGTATGGGCTTCGATGAGCAGTTCTTC. Its translation: CASSMGFDEQFF.

The rearrangement joins TRBV19 to TRBJ1-5, with 7 bases lining up with TRBD1. The J segment lost 2 bases and the V segment lost 5 bases, leaving 9 bases of the junction unmatched. The CDR3 sequence is 16 residues long. Germline V CDR1 and CDR2: LNHDA, SQIVND (reference sequence). Here the CDR3 reads CASSFRQGNGNQPQHF. The CDR3 DNA is TGTGCCAGTAGTTTCAGACAGGGAAATGGCAATCAGCCCCAGCATTTT.

The genes are TRBV5-6 and TRBJ1-1; D is undetermined. This CDR3 has 15 amino acids. Germline CDR1 and CDR2: SGHDT and YYEEEE. With 2 bases removed from V and 4 bases from J, the gap between germline ends came to 15 bases. CDR3: CASSFGSAWATEAFF. Written as DNA, the CDR3 is TGTGCCAGCAGCTTTGGGTCGGCTTGGGCCACTGAAGCTTTCTTT.

The chain links TRBV6-5 to TRBJ1-4; D is undetermined. Germline V lookup: CDR1 MNHEY, CDR2 SVGAGI. The CDR3 is 15 amino acids. The germline V and J ends were trimmed by 6 bases and 6 bases, with 17 bases remaining between them. As DNA, the CDR3 is TGTGCCAGCAGCCGCGGACTCGGTCCGGATGAAAAACTGTTTTTT. This encodes CASSRGLGPDEKLFF.

This clone was counted between two and nine times. The chain couples TRBV6-5 to TRBJ2-5, with a tentative D call TRBD2 (5 bases). This CDR3 comprises 12 residues. The V gene's germline CDR1 is MNHEY and CDR2 SVGAGI. The V end was cut by 7 bases, the J end by 2 bases, with 8 bases between. DNA of the CDR3: TGTGCCAGCAAGAGGGATCAAGAGACCCAGTACTTC. Its protein is CASKRDQETQYF.

The genes are TRBV5-1 and TRBJ2-7, with 8 bases identical to TRBD1. This CDR3 region has 12 residues. CDR1 SGHRS and CDR2 YFSETQ come from the germline V gene. V lost 4 bases to trimming and J lost 9 bases; unmatched junction nucleotides: 6. The CDR3 DNA follows: TGCGCCAGCAGCCCTGGGACAGGAGGGCAGTACTTC. Protein: CASSPGTGGQYF.

The chain couples TRBV30 to TRBJ2-1; D might be TRBD2 (6 bases). V was shortened by 2 bases and J by 7 bases, with 21 bases between the two germline ends. CDR3 length: 16 residues. Germline V gene sequence: CDR1 GTSNPN, CDR2 SVGIG (reference sequence). CDR3 in amino acids: CAWSRSAGTLWNEQFF. The CDR3 region has the DNA TGTGCCTGGAGTCGCTCGGCGGGGACTTTATGGAATGAGCAGTTCTTC.

The gene calls are TRBV5-4 and TRBJ1-2, with 7 bases aligning to TRBD1. Trimming cost V 4 bases and J 4 bases; bases outside gene matches: 13. CDR3 length equals 16 residues. Germline assignment: CDR1 SGHNT and CDR2 YYREEE (reference sequence). The CDR3 DNA reads as TGTGCCAGCAGCCACATCAACCGGGACAGTAGCTATGGCTACACCTTC. Residues: CASSHINRDSSYGYTF.

The rearrangement links TRBV5-4 to TRBJ2-7; TRBD2 matches 11 bases. Germline CDR1 SGHNT, CDR2 YYREEE (reference sequence). This CDR3 comprises 17 residues. V was clipped by 0 bases and J by 4 bases; unmatched bases: 9. The CDR3 is CASSLADTSGSVYEQYF. CDR3 DNA: TGTGCCAGCAGCTTGGCCGATACTAGCGGGAGTGTATACGAGCAGTACTTC.

The chain employs TRBV29-1 and TRBJ1-2; D is uncertain. The CDR3 contains 14 residues. Trimming pared 3 bases from V and 5 bases from J, leaving 16 bases between. Germline CDR1 SQVTM, CDR2 ANQGSEA. CDR3 region: CSVDRGEHPYGYTF. The CDR3 DNA reads as TGCAGCGTTGACCGCGGTGAGCACCCATATGGCTACACCTTC.

The V and J genes are TRBV5-5 and TRBJ2-1; D remains ambiguous. The germline V and J ends were trimmed by 0 bases and 4 bases, with 5 bases remaining between them. The CDR3 extends over 13 amino acids. The germline gives CDR1 SGHKS, CDR2 YYEKEE (reference sequence). For the CDR3, the DNA is TGTGCCAGCAGCTTGGACTTGTACAATGAGCAGTTCTTC. Its translation: CASSLDLYNEQFF.

The V call is TRBV7-9, the J call TRBJ2-2; the match to TRBD2 covers 8 bases. The V gene end was trimmed by 11 bases and the J gene end by 5 bases; junction bases not matched to a gene: 10. In germline, CDR1 is SEHNR, CDR2 FQNEAQ (reference sequence). The CDR3 covers 14 residues. CDR3 in amino acids: CAPPRGTSTGELFF. CDR3 nucleotide sequence: TGTGCCCCCCCTAGGGGGACTAGTACCGGGGAGCTGTTTTTT.

The chain couples TRBV6-5 to TRBJ2-7; D is perhaps TRBD1 (6 bases). The CDR3 extends over 13 amino acids. Between the trimmed V and J ends, which lost 8 bases and 2 bases, there was a span of 13 bases. CDR1 and CDR2 (germline): MNHEY, SVGAGI. The CDR3 coding sequence is TGTGCCAGCGGCCCGGACAGAGCCTACGAGCAGTACTTC. Protein: CASGPDRAYEQYF.